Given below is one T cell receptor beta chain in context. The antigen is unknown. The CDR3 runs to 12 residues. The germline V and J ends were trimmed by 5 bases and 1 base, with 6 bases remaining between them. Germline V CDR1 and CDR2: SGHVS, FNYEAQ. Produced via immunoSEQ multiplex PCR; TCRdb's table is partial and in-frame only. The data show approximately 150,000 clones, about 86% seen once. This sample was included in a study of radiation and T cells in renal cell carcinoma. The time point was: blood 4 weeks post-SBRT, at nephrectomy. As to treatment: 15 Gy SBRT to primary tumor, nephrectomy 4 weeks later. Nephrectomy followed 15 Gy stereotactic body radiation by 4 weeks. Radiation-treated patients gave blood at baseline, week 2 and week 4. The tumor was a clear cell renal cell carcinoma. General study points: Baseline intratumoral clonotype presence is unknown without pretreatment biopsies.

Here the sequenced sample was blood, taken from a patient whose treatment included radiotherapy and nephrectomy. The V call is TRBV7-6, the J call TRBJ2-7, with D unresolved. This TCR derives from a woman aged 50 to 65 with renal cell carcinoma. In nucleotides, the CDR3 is TGTGCCAGCAGCCCCGGGTCCTACGAGCAGTACTTC. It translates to CASSPGSYEQYF.